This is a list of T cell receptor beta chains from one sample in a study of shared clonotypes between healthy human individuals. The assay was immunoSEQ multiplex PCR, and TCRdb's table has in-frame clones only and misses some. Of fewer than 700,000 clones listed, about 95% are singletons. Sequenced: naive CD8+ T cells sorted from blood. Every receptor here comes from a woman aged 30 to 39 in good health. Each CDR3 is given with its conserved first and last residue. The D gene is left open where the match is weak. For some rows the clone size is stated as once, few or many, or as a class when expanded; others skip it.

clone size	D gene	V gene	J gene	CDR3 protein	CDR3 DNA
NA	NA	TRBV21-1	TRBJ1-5	CASSRRKAATGVYQPQHF	TGTGCCAGCAGCAGACGTAAGGCAGCGACAGGGGTCTATCAGCCCCAGCATTTT
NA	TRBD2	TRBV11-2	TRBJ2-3	CASSPTGTSGSKDPDTQYF	TGTGCCAGCAGCCCGACCGGGACTAGCGGGAGTAAGGATCCAGATACGCAGTATTTT
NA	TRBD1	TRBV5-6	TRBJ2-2	CASSFFIGTGAYKELFF	TGTGCCAGCAGCTTTTTTATAGGGACAGGGGCATACAAGGAGCTGTTTTTT
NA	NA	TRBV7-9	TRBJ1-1	CASSSRDGLNTEAFF	TGTGCCAGCAGCTCCCGGGACGGATTGAACACTGAAGCTTTCTTT
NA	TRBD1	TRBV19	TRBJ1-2	CASSQGQGSYGYTF	TGTGCCAGTTCTCAAGGACAGGGGAGCTATGGCTACACCTTC
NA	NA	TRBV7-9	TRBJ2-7	CASSLPSSYEQYF	TGTGCCAGCAGCTTACCTAGCTCCTACGAGCAGTACTTC
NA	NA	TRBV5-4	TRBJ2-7	CASSLGAEQYF	TGTGCCAGCAGCTTGGGAGCAGAGCAGTACTTC
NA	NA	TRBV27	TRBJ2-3	CASRTGGPTDTQYF	TGTGCCAGCAGGACCGGGGGGCCCACAGATACGCAGTATTTT
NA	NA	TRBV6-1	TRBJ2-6	CASSEGTFSGANVLTF	TGTGCCAGCAGTGAGGGGACATTCTCTGGGGCCAACGTCCTGACTTTC
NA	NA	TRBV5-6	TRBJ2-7	CASSLGDLGVEQYF	TGTGCCAGCAGCTTGGGAGATTTGGGGGTCGAGCAGTACTTC
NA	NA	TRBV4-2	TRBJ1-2	CASSQESRLNTYGYTF	TGTGCCAGCAGCCAAGAATCCCGGCTGAATACGTATGGCTACACCTTC
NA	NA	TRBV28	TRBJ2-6	CASSPVGLLKSGANVLTF	TGTGCCAGCAGCCCGGTGGGCCTTCTTAAATCTGGGGCCAACGTCCTGACTTTC
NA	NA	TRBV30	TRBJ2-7	CAWNGDHEQYF	TGTGCCTGGAATGGGGACCACGAGCAGTACTTC
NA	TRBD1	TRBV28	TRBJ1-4	CASRPRWSRDRDEKLFF	TGTGCCAGCAGGCCAAGGTGGTCTAGGGACAGGGACGAAAAACTGTTTTTT
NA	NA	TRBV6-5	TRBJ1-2	CASSWGADYGYTF	TGTGCCAGCAGTTGGGGGGCGGACTATGGCTACACCTTC
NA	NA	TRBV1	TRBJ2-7	CTHSSPSVSFSYEQYF	TGCACCCACTCTAGCCCTAGCGTAAGTTTCTCCTACGAGCAGTACTTC
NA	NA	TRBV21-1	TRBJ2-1	CASLRLADYNEQFF	TGTGCCAGTCTACGACTAGCGGATTACAATGAGCAGTTCTTC
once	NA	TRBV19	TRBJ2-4	CASSIVSEPKNIQYF	TGTGCCAGTAGTATAGTTAGCGAACCCAAAAACATTCAGTACTTC
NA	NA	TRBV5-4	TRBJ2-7	CASSPTGYEQYF	TGTGCCAGCAGCCCCACGGGCTACGAGCAGTACTTC
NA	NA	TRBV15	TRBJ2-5	CATSREILQEETQYF	TGTGCCACCAGCAGAGAGATCTTACAGGAAGAGACCCAGTACTTC
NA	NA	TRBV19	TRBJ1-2	CASSIQEKVYGYTF	TGTGCCAGTAGTATTCAGGAGAAAGTCTATGGCTACACCTTC
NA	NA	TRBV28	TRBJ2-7	CASRGTGSHEQYF	TGTGCCAGCAGGGGAACAGGGAGCCACGAGCAGTACTTC
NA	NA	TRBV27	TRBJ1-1	CASSSTGFLEAFF	TGTGCCAGCAGTTCGACAGGTTTCCTTGAAGCTTTCTTT
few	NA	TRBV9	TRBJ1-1	CASSVGGSTEAFF	TGTGCCAGCAGCGTAGGCGGGAGCACTGAAGCTTTCTTT